The 32 T cell receptor beta chains below come from one sample, sequenced in a study of blood T cell repertoires in COVID-19 (dated by TCRdb to about 2020). The library was obtained by the immunoSEQ multiplex PCR assay. In its TCRdb copy, this immuneACCESS table keeps in-frame sequences only and misses some clones. Where compared with another copy, unresolved V genes explain less than half of these, and the others have no known cause. This sample is represented by about 72,000 clones; 82% of them were singletons. Approximately 19% of the sample lies in the top ten. Sequencing was performed on peripheral blood. The receptors come from a human donor in a cohort sampled during active COVID-19.

This clone was found a few times. The rearrangement uses TRBV9 and TRBJ1-1, with 7 nucleotides matching TRBD1. Trimming took 4 bases from V and 6 from J; bases not matched to a gene: 9. The CDR3 contains 14 residues. Germline CDR1 and CDR2: SGDLS and YYNGEE. The CDR3 DNA sequence: TGTGCCAGCAGCCCACGGACAGGAACGGCTGAAGCTTTCTTT. This encodes CASSPRTGTAEAFF.

This sequence joins TRBV30 and TRBJ2-7; 7 bases are a match to TRBD1. The CDR3 is 12 amino acids. Looked up from germline, CDR1 is GTSNPN and CDR2 is SVGIG (reference sequence). The V segment lost 4 bases and the J segment 7 bases; nucleotides outside the gene matches: 7. CDR3 in DNA: TGTGCCTGGAAGGGGGCGTCTAGTGAGCAGTACTTC. Translation gives CAWKGASSEQYF.

This chain joins TRBV4-3 and TRBJ2-3, with 7 bases matching TRBD2. Trimming at V came to 0 bases and at J to 4 bases, leaving 7 bases not matched to a gene. Looked up from germline, CDR1 is LGHNA and CDR2 is YSLEER. The length of the CDR3 is 16 residues. CDR3 sequence reads: CASSQDGRLASDTQYF. As DNA, the CDR3 is TGCGCCAGCAGCCAAGACGGACGACTAGCATCAGATACGCAGTATTTT.

V is TRBV7-2 and J is TRBJ1-6; TRBD1 matches at 7 bases. With V trimmed by 4 bases and J by 9 bases, 9 bases remained unmatched. This CDR3 region has 15 residues. In germline, CDR1 is SGHTA, CDR2 FQGNSA. The CDR3 protein is CASSYLQGSGSPLHF. CDR3 coding DNA: TGTGCCAGCAGCTACTTACAGGGGAGCGGTTCACCCCTCCACTTT.

CDR3 loop: CASSQDNSGNTIYF. DNA of the CDR3: TGTGCCAGCAGCCAAGACAACTCTGGAAACACCATATATTTT. The V call is TRBV3-1 (or the pseudogene TRBV3-2), the J call TRBJ1-3; no firm D call. V dropped 0 bases and J dropped 0 bases, with 3 bases sitting between them. Germline V gene sequence: CDR1 LGHDT, CDR2 YNNKEL (reference sequence). CDR3 length equals 14 residues.

This chain joins TRBV11-2 and TRBJ1-2; D remains ambiguous. The CDR3 has 14 amino acids. CDR1 is SGHAT, CDR2 FQNNGV, per germline. Trimming took 5 bases from V and 7 from J, leaving 17 bases between them. The CDR3 is CASSPPPPYAGYTF. The CDR3, as DNA: TGTGCCAGCAGCCCTCCCCCCCCCTACGCTGGCTACACCTTC.

The chain carries TRBV7-2 and TRBJ2-7, with 10 positions matching TRBD2. This CDR3 spans 16 amino acids. The V gene's germline CDR1 is SGHTA and CDR2 FQGNSA. J was trimmed by 7 bases and V by 0 bases; bases with no gene match: 9. The CDR3 nucleotides read TGTGCCAGCAGCTTAGCTCTAGCGGGGGCCCTTGAAGAGCAGTACTTC. Translated, it gives CASSLALAGALEEQYF.

In the case of this clone: Distinct nucleotide sequences in the sample also encode this CDR3. The V call is TRBV7-2, the J call TRBJ2-2; D gene ambiguous. This CDR3 has 15 residues. The V gene lost 5 bases and the J gene lost 3 bases, with 13 bases spanning the gap. CDR1 is SGHTA and CDR2 is FQGNSA in the germline V gene. The CDR3 here is CASSTVVGYTGELFF. The CDR3, as DNA: TGTGCCAGCAGCACCGTTGTCGGGTACACCGGGGAGCTGTTTTTT.

This clone was observed once. This chain links TRBV3-1 (or the pseudogene TRBV3-2) with TRBJ2-7, with D tentatively TRBD2 (6 bases). CDR1 is LGHDT, CDR2 YNNKEL, per germline (reference sequence). The ends were cut back, 0 bases at V and 3 bases at J, with 12 bases in the middle. The CDR3 has 15 residues. The CDR3 DNA sequence: TGTGCCAGCAGCCAAGAGCGGACGGGGGTCTACGAGCAGTACTTC. As protein: CASSQERTGVYEQYF.

The chain links TRBV5-1 to TRBJ1-3; the D gene is possibly TRBD1 (5 bases). V lost 3 bases and J lost 0, with 13 bases in between. Germline assignment: CDR1 SGHRS and CDR2 YFSETQ. CDR3 size: 16 residues. The CDR3 bases are TGCGCCAGCAGCTGGGGGGACTTCTCCTCTGGAAACACCATATATTTT. This sequence encodes CASSWGDFSSGNTIYF.

The chain uses TRBV11-2 and TRBJ2-7; D remains ambiguous. Trimming removed 0 bases from V and 7 bases from J, with 7 bases in between. This CDR3 is built from 12 residues. Germline loops: CDR1 SGHAT, CDR2 FQNNGV. CDR3 in amino acids: CASSLDTVEQYF. DNA of the CDR3: TGTGCCAGCAGCTTAGACACGGTGGAGCAGTACTTC. Looking up the rest from reference TRBV11-2 and TRBJ2-7 gives the full variable domain: EAGVAQSPRYKIIEKRQSVAFWCNPISGHATLYWYQQILGQGPKLLIQFQNNGVVDDSQLPKDRFSAERLKGVDSTLKIQPAKLEDSAVYLCASSLDTVEQYFGPGTRLTVT.

This chain connects TRBV5-1 to TRBJ2-7; TRBD1 agrees at 8 bases. This CDR3 has 15 amino acids. Germline V gene lookup returns CDR1 SGHRS and CDR2 YFSETQ. V lost 5 bases and J lost 4; bases outside the gene matches: 11. The CDR3 region has the DNA TGCGCCAGCAGTAAAGGGACACAGGGGGTGTACGAGCAGTACTTC. It translates to CASSKGTQGVYEQYF.

The chain's CDR3 is CASSFGTALQETQYF. The CDR3 bases are TGCGCCAGCAGCTTTGGGACAGCTCTCCAAGAGACCCAGTACTTC. The V gene is TRBV5-1, the J gene TRBJ2-5; TRBD1 aligns across 7 bases. Losses at the gene ends were 2 bases for V and 1 base for J; bases not matched to a gene: 5. CDR1 is SGHRS and CDR2 is YFSETQ in the germline V gene. This CDR3 is 15 amino acids long.

V is TRBV19 and J is TRBJ1-5; 9 nucleotides match TRBD1. The CDR3 consists of 13 residues. Unmatched junction bases numbered 2, after V lost 9 bases and J lost 2 bases. Germline V CDR1 and CDR2: LNHDA, SQIVND (reference sequence). The chain's CDR3 is CASRTGGNQPQHF. The DNA for the CDR3 is TGTGCCAGCCGGACAGGGGGCAATCAGCCCCAGCATTTT.

The chain has TRBV4-3 and TRBJ1-4; the D gene is possibly TRBD1 (6 bases). Trimming took off 4 bases at V and 2 bases at J, with 11 bases between the two ends. CDR3 length: 15 residues. Germline CDR1 reads LGHNA; CDR2 reads YSLEER. The chain's CDR3 is CASSLTGSTNEKLFF. The CDR3 DNA sequence: TGCGCCAGCAGCCTTACAGGGAGTACTAATGAAAAACTGTTTTTT.

The CDR3 region is CASSWRQGENEQFF. CDR3 DNA sequence: TGCGCCAGCAGCTGGAGACAGGGGGAAAATGAGCAGTTCTTC. The chain has TRBV5-1 and TRBJ2-1; TRBD1 aligns across 9 bases. The CDR3 runs to 14 residues. Per germline, CDR1 SGHRS and CDR2 YFSETQ. The V and J ends lost 3 bases and 7 bases, in that order; junction bases with no gene match: 5.

This clone was seen only a few times. This chain joins TRBV7-3 and TRBJ1-1; TRBD1 is a possible D gene (6 bases). Trimming cost V 5 bases and J 0 bases, with 22 bases left between them. Germline lookup yields CDR1 SGHTA and CDR2 FQGTGA. The length of the CDR3 is 18 residues. The CDR3 sequence is CASSPKGGVSFLNTEAFF. CDR3 coding DNA: TGTGCCAGCAGCCCCAAAGGGGGGGTATCTTTCTTGAACACTGAAGCTTTCTTT.

V is TRBV10-3 and J is TRBJ1-1, with a weak D call TRBD1 (6 bases). Trimming shortened V by 7 bases and J by 4 bases, and 19 bases separated the two germline ends. This CDR3 is 15 amino acids long. Germline V lookup: CDR1 ENHRY, CDR2 SYGVKD. Here the CDR3 reads CAITQDSPRGTEAFF. CDR3 coding DNA: TGTGCCATCACCCAGGACAGTCCTCGGGGCACTGAAGCTTTCTTT.

The chain links TRBV7-9 to TRBJ2-2; no reliable D call. The V gene lost 3 bases and the J gene lost 3 bases, with 11 bases spanning the gap. The CDR3 totals 15 residues. Germline CDR1 SEHNR, CDR2 FQNEAQ (reference sequence). The CDR3, as DNA: TGTGCCAGCAGCTTTATCGCGGTTGACACCGGGGAGCTGTTTTTT. It specifies CASSFIAVDTGELFF.

The gene calls are TRBV20-1 and TRBJ2-5, with D unresolved. The CDR3 is made up of 10 amino acids. Trimming cost V 6 bases and J 2 bases, with 4 bases left between them. The germline CDR1 and CDR2 sequences are DFQATT and SNEGSKA (reference sequence). The CDR3 region is CSAQQETQYF. The CDR3 region has the DNA TGCAGTGCACAACAAGAGACCCAGTACTTC.

The chain recombines TRBV13 with TRBJ2-7; weak D call: TRBD1 (5 bases). The CDR3 is 13 residues long. V was trimmed by 2 bases and J by 5 bases, leaving 10 bases between them. Germline V CDR1 and CDR2: PRHDT, FYEKMQ (reference sequence). The CDR3 nucleotides read TGTGCCAGCAGCTTAATGCAGGGCAACGAGCAGTACTTC. Amino acid sequence: CASSLMQGNEQYF.

This chain links TRBV6-4 with TRBJ2-7, with 11 bases fitting TRBD1. Losses at the gene ends were 3 bases for V and 10 bases for J; bases not matched to a gene: 5. The CDR3 is 13 residues long. Germline assignment: CDR1 MRHNA and CDR2 SNTAGT. CDR3 sequence: CASSEDRGQIQYF. Written as DNA, the CDR3 is TGTGCCAGCAGTGAGGACAGGGGGCAAATACAGTACTTC.

This clone was detected once. This chain joins TRBV5-1 and TRBJ2-7; TRBD1 matches 7 bases. Germline V gene data show CDR1 as SGHRS and CDR2 as YFSETQ. The CDR3 totals 14 residues. After removal of 4 bases from V and 2 bases from J, the junction contained 6 bases not matched to a gene. The CDR3 loop reads CASSMGQPPYEQYF. The CDR3 DNA reads as TGCGCCAGCAGCATGGGACAGCCTCCCTACGAGCAGTACTTC. Complete variable domain (other parts from reference TRBV5-1 and TRBJ2-7): KAGVTQTPRYLIKTRGQQVTLSCSPISGHRSVSWYQQTPGQGLQFLFEYFSETQRNKGNFPGRFSGRQFSNSRSEMNVSTLELGDSALYLCASSMGQPPYEQYFGPGTRLTVT.

The gene calls are TRBV29-1 and TRBJ2-7; 7 bases match TRBD1. With 6 bases clipped from V and 2 bases from J, the junction kept 4 bases outside the gene matches. The length of the CDR3 is 12 residues. The germline gives CDR1 SQVTM, CDR2 ANQGSEA. CDR3 nucleotides: TGCAGCGTGACAGGGACCCCCTACGAGCAGTACTTC. This gives the protein CSVTGTPYEQYF.

V usage is TRBV6-4 and J usage is TRBJ2-3; 7 bases fit TRBD2. The germline V gene has CDR1 MRHNA and CDR2 SNTAGT. Trimming at V came to 6 bases and at J to 1 base, leaving 7 bases not matched to a gene. CDR3 length: 15 residues. CDR3 loop: CASRGTGRGTDTQYF. The CDR3 nucleotides are TGTGCCAGCAGGGGGACTGGGAGGGGCACAGATACGCAGTATTTT.

V gene TRBV9 combines with J gene TRBJ2-7; no definite D call. The CDR3 totals 13 residues. Germline CDR1 SGDLS, CDR2 YYNGEE. The V gene lost 0 bases and the J gene lost 10 bases, with 14 bases spanning the gap. The CDR3 spells CASSVEVVGPQYF. DNA for the CDR3: TGTGCCAGCAGCGTAGAGGTGGTTGGGCCACAGTACTTC.

This chain uses TRBV18 with TRBJ1-6; 7 bases match TRBD1. Germline lookup yields CDR1 KGHSH and CDR2 LQKENI. V lost 5 bases, J lost 7 bases, and 5 bases stayed unmatched. The CDR3 runs 14 residues. CDR3 protein: CASSTTGSNSPLHF. In DNA form, the CDR3 reads TGTGCCAGCTCAACGACAGGGTCGAATTCACCCCTCCACTTT. The full variable domain, in which reference TRBV18 and TRBJ1-6 provide the parts outside the CDR3, is NAGVMQNPRHLVRRRGQEARLRCSPMKGHSHVYWYRQLPEEGLKFMVYLQKENIIDESGMPKERFSAEFPKEGPSILRIQQVVRGDSAAYFCASSTTGSNSPLHFGNGTRLTVT.

The CDR3 sequence: CASSSPDRNTEAFF. The DNA for the CDR3 is TGTGCCAGCAGCTCCCCAGACAGGAACACTGAAGCTTTCTTT. The gene calls are TRBV7-2 and TRBJ1-1; D possibly corresponds to TRBD1 (5 bases). CDR1 is SGHTA, CDR2 FQGNSA, per germline. This CDR3 contains 14 residues. With 4 bases removed from V and 1 base from J, the gap between germline ends came to 10 bases.

The chain recombines TRBV7-9 with TRBJ2-2; 8 nucleotides align to TRBD1. CDR3 length: 14 amino acids. J lost 8 bases, V lost 5 bases, and 7 bases had no gene match. CDR1 is SEHNR, CDR2 FQNEAQ, per germline (reference sequence). CDR3 sequence: CASSLQTGEGELFF. In nucleotides, the CDR3 is TGTGCCAGCAGCCTTCAGACAGGGGAAGGGGAGCTGTTTTTT. Drawing the rest from reference TRBV7-9 and TRBJ2-2, the complete variable domain is DTGVSQNPRHKITKRGQNVTFRCDPISEHNRLYWYRQTLGQGPEFLTYFQNEAQLEKSRLLSDRFSAERPKGSFSTLEIQRTEQGDSAMYLCASSLQTGEGELFFGEGSRLTVL.

The chain has TRBV5-6 and TRBJ2-7; 10 bases are a match to TRBD2. The CDR3 loop spans 14 amino acids. The V gene's germline CDR1 is SGHDT and CDR2 YYEEEE. J was trimmed by 6 bases and V by 3 bases; bases with no gene match: 6. CDR3 coding DNA: TGTGCCAGCAGCTACACTAGCGGGGACCTCGAGCAGTACTTC. Translating it yields CASSYTSGDLEQYF.

V gene TRBV18 combines with J gene TRBJ1-2; the D gene is possibly TRBD1 (6 bases). From germline, CDR1 is KGHSH and CDR2 LQKENI. V dropped 5 bases and J dropped 4 bases, with 11 bases sitting between them. This CDR3 region has 13 residues. The CDR3 region is CASSDMDSYGYTF. The CDR3 DNA reads as TGTGCCAGCTCAGATATGGACAGCTATGGCTACACCTTC.

This clone was observed once. The rearrangement uses TRBV5-5 and TRBJ2-3; 8 positions match TRBD1. The CDR3 consists of 16 residues. Germline CDR1 reads SGHKS; CDR2 reads YYEKEE (reference sequence). Unmatched junction bases numbered 10, after V lost 3 bases and J lost 4 bases. The CDR3 here is CASSYRQGFSPDTQYF. The CDR3 DNA reads as TGTGCCAGCAGCTACCGACAGGGGTTTTCCCCAGATACGCAGTATTTT.